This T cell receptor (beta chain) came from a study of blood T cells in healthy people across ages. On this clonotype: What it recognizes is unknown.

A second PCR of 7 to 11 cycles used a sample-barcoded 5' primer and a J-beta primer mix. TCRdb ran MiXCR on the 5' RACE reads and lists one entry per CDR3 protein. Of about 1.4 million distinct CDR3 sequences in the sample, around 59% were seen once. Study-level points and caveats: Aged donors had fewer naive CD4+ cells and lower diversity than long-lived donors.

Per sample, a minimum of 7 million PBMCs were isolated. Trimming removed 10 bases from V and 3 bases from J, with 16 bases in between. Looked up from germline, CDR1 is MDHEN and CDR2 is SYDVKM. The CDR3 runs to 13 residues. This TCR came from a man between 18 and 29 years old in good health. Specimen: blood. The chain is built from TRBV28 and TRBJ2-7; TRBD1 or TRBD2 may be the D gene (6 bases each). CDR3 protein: CAMRQRGVYEQYF. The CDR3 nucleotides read TGTGCCATGCGACAGAGGGGGGTCTACGAGCAGTACTTC.